Presented here are 15 T cell receptor beta chains from one specimen sequenced in a study of CXCR3-negative and CXCR3-positive naive CD8 T cells. General study findings and limits: Naive CXCR3-positive cells had TRB CDR3s more hydrophobic than those of CXCR3-negative naive cells.

No antigen has been assigned to these receptors. Libraries of TRB cDNA were made by 5' RACE and carried UMIs. TCRdb reprocessed the 5' RACE reads, keeping one entry per CDR3 protein, no DNA. This sample's table reports some 47,000 distinct CDR3 sequences. Sequencing used naive CXCR3+ CD8+ T cells from blood. Noted subset: CD45RO-CCR7+CD27+CD95- naive CD8+ T cells expressing CXCR3 (TNR3+). The receptors originated from a human donor in good health. Some clones in this sample may be carry-over from other donors' samples.

J is TRBJ2-3 and V is TRBV7-6; absent DNA, TCRdb's TRBD1 call cannot be checked. From germline, CDR1 is SGHVS and CDR2 FNYEAQ. The CDR3 length is 17 residues. The CDR3: CASSSSDSGPSTDTQYF.

J is TRBJ1-1 and V is TRBV12-3 or TRBV12-4; TCRdb's D gene call, TRBD1, goes unchecked for lack of DNA. The CDR3 length is 11 residues. The CDR3: CASSFEGSAFF.

V gene TRBV4-3 combines with J gene TRBJ1-1; as DNA is missing, the TRBD1 call by TCRdb cannot be tested. CDR1 and CDR2 from the germline V gene are LGHNA and YSLEER. The CDR3 covers 14 residues. The CDR3 protein is CASSRGQGISEAFF.

The chain employs TRBV11-2 and TRBJ2-1; lacking DNA, the TRBD2 call made by TCRdb goes unchecked. CDR1 is SGHAT and CDR2 is FQNNGV in the germline V gene. The CDR3 spans 21 residues. CDR3 sequence reads: CASSRTTSGGYQAISYNEQFF.

The chain couples TRBV14 to TRBJ2-5. The CDR3 is made up of 14 amino acids. CDR1 is SGHDN, CDR2 FVKESK, per germline. CDR3 amino acids: CASSQVSGSETQYF.

The chain links TRBV11-2 to TRBJ2-5; no DNA is available, so the TRBD2 call from TCRdb remains unchecked. This CDR3 spans 15 amino acids. Germline V gene data show CDR1 as SGHAT and CDR2 as FQNNGV. The CDR3 loop reads CASSLKQGGRETQYF.

This chain joins TRBV6-2 or TRBV6-3 and TRBJ2-1; lacking DNA, the TRBD1 call made by TCRdb goes unchecked. The CDR3 has 13 amino acids. Germline CDR1 reads MNHEY; CDR2 reads SVGEGT. CDR3: CASSRQGSNEQFF.

The CDR3 is CASSLGGTGLPYEQYF. The V and J genes are TRBV11-2 and TRBJ2-7; TCRdb's D call of TRBD1 is untestable without DNA. This CDR3 has 16 amino acids. Germline values: CDR1 SGHAT, CDR2 FQNNGV.

This chain links TRBV4-1 with TRBJ1-2; TCRdb outputs TRBD1, but without DNA this stays unchecked. There are 15 residues in the CDR3. Germline loops: CDR1 MGHRA, CDR2 YSYEKL. The CDR3 here is CASSQDGTGGYGYTF.

The gene calls are TRBV7-8 and TRBJ2-1. From germline, CDR1 is SGHVS and CDR2 FQNEAQ. There are 12 residues in the CDR3. The CDR3 here is CASNTAYNEQFF.

This sequence joins TRBV2 and TRBJ2-3. CDR3 size: 15 residues. Germline values: CDR1 SNHLY, CDR2 FYNNEI. This CDR3 is CASSDLGRSSDTQYF.

V is TRBV5-5 and J is TRBJ2-1; TCRdb gives TRBD2 as the D gene, but with no DNA this cannot be confirmed. Germline CDR1 and CDR2: SGHKS and YYEKEE (reference sequence). The CDR3 consists of 15 residues. The CDR3 protein is CASSRIGTSVHEQFF. The variable domain in full, completed from reference TRBV5-5 and TRBJ2-1, reads DAGVTQSPTHLIKTRGQQVTLRCSPISGHKSVSWYQQVLGQGPQFIFQYYEKEERGRGNFPDRFSARQFPNYSSELNVNALLLGDSALYLCASSRIGTSVHEQFFGPGTRLTVL.

This chain links TRBV7-9 with TRBJ1-1; the TRBD1 assignment by TCRdb is unverifiable without DNA. The germline CDR1 and CDR2 sequences are SEHNR and FQNEAQ (reference sequence). The CDR3 covers 15 residues. The CDR3 sequence: CASSFHDRGYTEAFF.

The CDR3 region is CASRPIGTGVNTEAFF. The gene calls are TRBV5-1 and TRBJ1-1; as DNA is missing, the TRBD1 call by TCRdb cannot be tested. CDR1 SGHRS and CDR2 YFSETQ come from the germline V gene. The CDR3 is 16 residues long.

The rearrangement uses TRBV7-9 and TRBJ2-5; TCRdb returns TRBD2, unconfirmable since there is no DNA. This CDR3 contains 15 residues. Germline-derived CDR1 and CDR2 are SEHNR and FQNEAQ (reference sequence). CDR3 amino acids: CASSLAHGGRETQYF.